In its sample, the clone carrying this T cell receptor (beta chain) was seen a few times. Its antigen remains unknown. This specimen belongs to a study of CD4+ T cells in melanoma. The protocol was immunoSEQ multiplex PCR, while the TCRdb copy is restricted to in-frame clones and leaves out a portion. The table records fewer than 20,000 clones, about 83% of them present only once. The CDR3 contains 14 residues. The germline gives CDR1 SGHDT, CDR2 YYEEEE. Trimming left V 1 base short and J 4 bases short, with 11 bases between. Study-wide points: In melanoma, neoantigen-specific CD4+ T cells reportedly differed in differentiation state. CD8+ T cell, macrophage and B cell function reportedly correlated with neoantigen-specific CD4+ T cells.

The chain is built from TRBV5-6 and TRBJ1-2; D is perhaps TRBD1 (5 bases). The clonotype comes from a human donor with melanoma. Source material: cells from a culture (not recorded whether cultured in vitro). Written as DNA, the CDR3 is TGTGCCAGCAGCTTGACAGGAATAATCTATGGCTACACCTTC. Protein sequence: CASSLTGIIYGYTF.